The entry below describes one T cell receptor beta chain. The antigen is undetermined. Per germline, CDR1 MNHNS and CDR2 SASEGT. Trimming took 4 bases from V and 0 from J, leaving 20 bases between them. This CDR3 comprises 18 residues. The data were taken from a study of T cell responses to AZD1222 COVID-19 vaccine. Overall study context: The analysis combined second doses at about 4 or about 12 weeks.

Study outcomes and limitations: Regions left unmutated in variants are reportedly the target of nearly half of spike-specific TCRs.

Clones were sequenced by immunoSEQ multiplex PCR, and TCRdb holds only the in-frame ones, with some missing. The sample shows 130,000 or so clones, 90% of them seen only once. This chain joins TRBV6-1 and TRBJ2-3; D might be TRBD1 (5 bases). This TCR was recovered from an adult in good health. The source was peripheral blood, collected on day 0 of AZD1222 vaccination. CDR3 region: CASSALTGHVLSTDTQYF. Here the CDR3 DNA reads TGTGCCAGCAGTGCATTAACAGGTCACGTCCTTAGCACAGATACGCAGTATTTT.